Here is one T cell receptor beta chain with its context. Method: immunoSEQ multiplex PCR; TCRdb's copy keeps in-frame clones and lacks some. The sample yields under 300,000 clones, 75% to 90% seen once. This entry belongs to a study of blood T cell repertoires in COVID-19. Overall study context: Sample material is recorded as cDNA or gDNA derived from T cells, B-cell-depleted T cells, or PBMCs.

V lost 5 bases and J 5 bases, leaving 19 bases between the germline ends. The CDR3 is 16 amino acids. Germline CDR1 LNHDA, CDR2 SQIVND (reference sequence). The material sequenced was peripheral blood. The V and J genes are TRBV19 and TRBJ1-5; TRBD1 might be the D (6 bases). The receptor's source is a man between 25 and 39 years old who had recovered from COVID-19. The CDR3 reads CASSLWGPGMDQPQHF. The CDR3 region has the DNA TGTGCCAGTAGTCTTTGGGGGCCCGGGATGGATCAGCCCCAGCATTTT.